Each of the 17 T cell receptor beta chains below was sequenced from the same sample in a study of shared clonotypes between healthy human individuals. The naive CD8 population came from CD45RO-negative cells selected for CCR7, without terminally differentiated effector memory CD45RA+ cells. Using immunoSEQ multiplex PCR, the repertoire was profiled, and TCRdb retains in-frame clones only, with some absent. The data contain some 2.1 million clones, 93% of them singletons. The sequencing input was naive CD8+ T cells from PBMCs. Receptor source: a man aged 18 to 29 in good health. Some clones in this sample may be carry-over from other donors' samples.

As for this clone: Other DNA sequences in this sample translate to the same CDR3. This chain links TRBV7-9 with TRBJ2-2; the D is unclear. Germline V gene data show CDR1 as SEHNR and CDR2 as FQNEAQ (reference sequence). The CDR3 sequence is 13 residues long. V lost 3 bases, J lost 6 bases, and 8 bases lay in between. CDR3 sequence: CASSFPGAGELFF. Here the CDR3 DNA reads TGTGCCAGCAGCTTCCCCGGAGCCGGGGAGCTGTTTTTT.

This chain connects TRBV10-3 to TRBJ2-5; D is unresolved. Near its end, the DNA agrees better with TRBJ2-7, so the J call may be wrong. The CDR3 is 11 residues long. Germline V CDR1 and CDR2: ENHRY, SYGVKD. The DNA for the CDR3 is TGTGCCATCAGTGGGGTCTACGAGCAGTACTTC. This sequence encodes CAISGVYEQYF.

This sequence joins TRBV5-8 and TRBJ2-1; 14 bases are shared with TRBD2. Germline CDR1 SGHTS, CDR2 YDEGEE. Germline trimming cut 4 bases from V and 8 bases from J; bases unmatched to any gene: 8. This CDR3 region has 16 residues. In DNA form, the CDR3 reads TGTGCCAGCAGCCCCGGGACTAGCGGGAGTAGGGATGAGCAGTTCTTC. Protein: CASSPGTSGSRDEQFF.

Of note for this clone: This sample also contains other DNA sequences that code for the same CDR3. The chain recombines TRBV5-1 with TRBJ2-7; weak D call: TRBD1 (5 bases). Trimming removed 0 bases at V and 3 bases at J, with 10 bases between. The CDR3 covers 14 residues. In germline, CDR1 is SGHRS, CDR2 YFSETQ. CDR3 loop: CASSLGGSLYEQYF. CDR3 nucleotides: TGCGCCAGCAGCTTGGGGGGCAGCCTCTACGAGCAGTACTTC.

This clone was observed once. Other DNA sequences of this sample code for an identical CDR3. CDR3: CASSARLAGGYNEQFF. Here the CDR3 DNA reads TGTGCCAGCAGTGCCAGACTAGCGGGCGGCTACAATGAGCAGTTCTTC. The chain recombines TRBV27 with TRBJ2-1; the match to TRBD2 covers 10 bases. The CDR3 spans 16 residues. Germline CDR1 and CDR2: MNHEY and SMNVEV (reference sequence). With V trimmed by 5 bases and J by 3 bases, 7 bases remained unmatched.

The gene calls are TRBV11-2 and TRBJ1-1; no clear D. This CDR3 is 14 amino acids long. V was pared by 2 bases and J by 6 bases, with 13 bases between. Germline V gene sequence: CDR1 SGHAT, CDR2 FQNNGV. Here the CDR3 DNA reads TGTGCCAGCAGCTTAATGGCCGGGTTCCCTGAAGCTTTCTTT. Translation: CASSLMAGFPEAFF. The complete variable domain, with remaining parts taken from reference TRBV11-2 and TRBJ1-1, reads EAGVAQSPRYKIIEKRQSVAFWCNPISGHATLYWYQQILGQGPKLLIQFQNNGVVDDSQLPKDRFSAERLKGVDSTLKIQPAKLEDSAVYLCASSLMAGFPEAFFGQGTRLTVV.

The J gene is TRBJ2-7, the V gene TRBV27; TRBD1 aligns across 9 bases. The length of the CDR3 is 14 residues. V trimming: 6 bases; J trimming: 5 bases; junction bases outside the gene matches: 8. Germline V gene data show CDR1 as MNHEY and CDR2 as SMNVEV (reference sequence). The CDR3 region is CASRITGGINEQYF. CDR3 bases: TGTGCCAGCAGGATAACAGGGGGCATAAACGAGCAGTACTTC.

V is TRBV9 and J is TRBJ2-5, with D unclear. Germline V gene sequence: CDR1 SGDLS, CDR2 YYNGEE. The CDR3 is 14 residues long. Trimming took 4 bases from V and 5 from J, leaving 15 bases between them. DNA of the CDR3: TGTGCCAGCAGCTTCCCCCCTGAATGGGAGACCCAGTACTTC. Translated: CASSFPPEWETQYF.

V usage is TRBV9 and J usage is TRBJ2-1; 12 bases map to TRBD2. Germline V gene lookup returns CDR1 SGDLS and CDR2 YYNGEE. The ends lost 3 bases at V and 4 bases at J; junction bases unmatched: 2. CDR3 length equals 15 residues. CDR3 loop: CASSGTSGIYNEQFF. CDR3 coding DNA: TGTGCCAGCAGCGGGACTAGCGGGATTTACAATGAGCAGTTCTTC.

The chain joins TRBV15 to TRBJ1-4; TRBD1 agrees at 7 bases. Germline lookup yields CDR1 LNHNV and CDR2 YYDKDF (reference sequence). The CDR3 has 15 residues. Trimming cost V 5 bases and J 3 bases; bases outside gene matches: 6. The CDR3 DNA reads TGTGCCACCAGCGACAGGGCAGGGCCTAATGAAAAACTGTTTTTT. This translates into CATSDRAGPNEKLFF.

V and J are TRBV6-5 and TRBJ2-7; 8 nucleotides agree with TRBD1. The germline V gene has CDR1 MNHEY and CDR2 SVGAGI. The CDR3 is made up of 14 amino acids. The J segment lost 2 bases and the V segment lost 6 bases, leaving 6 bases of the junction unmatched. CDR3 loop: CASSPGQEAYEQYF. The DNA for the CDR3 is TGTGCCAGCAGCCCGGGACAGGAGGCCTACGAGCAGTACTTC.

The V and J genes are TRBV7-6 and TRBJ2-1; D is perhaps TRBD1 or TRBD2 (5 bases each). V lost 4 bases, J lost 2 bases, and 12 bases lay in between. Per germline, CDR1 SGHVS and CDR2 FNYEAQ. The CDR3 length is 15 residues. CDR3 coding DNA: TGTGCCAGCAGCTCCGGGACCCAGCCCTACAATGAGCAGTTCTTC. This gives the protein CASSSGTQPYNEQFF. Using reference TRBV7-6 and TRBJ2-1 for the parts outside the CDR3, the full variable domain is GAGVSQSPRYKVTKRGQDVALRCDPISGHVSLYWYRQALGQGPEFLTYFNYEAQQDKSGLPNDRFSAERPEGSISTLTIQRTEQRDSAMYRCASSSGTQPYNEQFFGPGTRLTVL.

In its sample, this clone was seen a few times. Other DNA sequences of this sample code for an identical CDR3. The CDR3 loop reads CASSVGEKLFF. For the CDR3, the DNA is TGTGCCAGCAGTGTAGGAGAAAAACTGTTTTTT. The gene calls are TRBV2 and TRBJ1-4; no firm D call. Trimming removed 4 bases from V and 8 bases from J, with 5 bases in between. This CDR3 has 11 residues. Germline CDR1 and CDR2: SNHLY and FYNNEI.

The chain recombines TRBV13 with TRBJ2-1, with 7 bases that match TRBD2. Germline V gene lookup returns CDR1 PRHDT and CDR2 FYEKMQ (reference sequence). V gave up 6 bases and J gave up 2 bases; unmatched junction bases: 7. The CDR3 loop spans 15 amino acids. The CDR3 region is CASRLSGGPYNEQFF. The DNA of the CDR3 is TGTGCCAGCAGGTTGTCGGGAGGTCCCTACAATGAGCAGTTCTTC.

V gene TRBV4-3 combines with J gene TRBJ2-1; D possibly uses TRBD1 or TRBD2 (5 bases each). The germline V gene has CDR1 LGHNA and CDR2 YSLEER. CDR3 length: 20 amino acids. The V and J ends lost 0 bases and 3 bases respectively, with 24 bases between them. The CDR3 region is CASSQDPPAPRVGDYNEQFF. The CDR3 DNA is TGCGCCAGCAGCCAAGATCCACCGGCGCCGCGGGTGGGGGACTACAATGAGCAGTTCTTC.

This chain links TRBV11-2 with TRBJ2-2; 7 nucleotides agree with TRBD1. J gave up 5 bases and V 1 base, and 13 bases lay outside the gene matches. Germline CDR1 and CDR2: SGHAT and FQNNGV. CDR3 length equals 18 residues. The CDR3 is CASSLGTGRAFGTGELFF. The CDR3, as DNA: TGTGCCAGCAGCTTAGGGACAGGAAGAGCTTTTGGGACCGGGGAGCTGTTTTTT. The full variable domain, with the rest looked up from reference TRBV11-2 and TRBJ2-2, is EAGVAQSPRYKIIEKRQSVAFWCNPISGHATLYWYQQILGQGPKLLIQFQNNGVVDDSQLPKDRFSAERLKGVDSTLKIQPAKLEDSAVYLCASSLGTGRAFGTGELFFGEGSRLTVL.

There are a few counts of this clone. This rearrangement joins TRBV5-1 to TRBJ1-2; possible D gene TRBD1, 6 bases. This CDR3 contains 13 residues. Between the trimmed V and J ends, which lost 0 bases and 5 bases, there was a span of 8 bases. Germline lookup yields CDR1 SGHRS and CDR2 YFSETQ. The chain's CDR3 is CASSLGDTYGYTF. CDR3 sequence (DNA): TGCGCCAGCAGCTTGGGGGACACGTATGGCTACACCTTC.